Listed below are T cell receptor beta chains from one sample, sequenced in a study of blood T cell repertoires in COVID-19. Libraries were prepared by immunoSEQ multiplex PCR; TCRdb keeps only in-frame clonotypes and omits some of them. The data show around 340,000 clones, approximately 83% seen once. Sequencing was done on a sample of PBMCs or T cells enriched from blood (not recorded which). The source is a woman between 35 and 50 years old with acute COVID-19. CDR3s include the opening cysteine and the closing phenylalanine or tryptophan. The order of the fields is V gene, clone size, D gene, J gene, CDR3 DNA, CDR3 protein. The D gene is left open where the match is weak. Size tells how often a clone was seen (once, few, many) or the class of an expanded clone, and some rows leave it out.

V gene: TRBV27
clone size: -
D gene: -
J gene: TRBJ1-6
CDR3 DNA: TGTGCCAGCAGTTTTAGGGGGTCTAATTCACCCCTCCACTTT
CDR3 protein: CASSFRGSNSPLHF

V gene: TRBV7-8
clone size: -
D gene: -
J gene: TRBJ2-3
CDR3 DNA: TGTGCCAGCAGCTTAGTGCCTAGAACAGATACGCAGTATTTT
CDR3 protein: CASSLVPRTDTQYF

V gene: TRBV5-5
clone size: -
D gene: -
J gene: TRBJ1-4
CDR3 DNA: TGTGCCAGCAGTTGGGGCCGAACAACTAATGAAAAACTGTTTTTT
CDR3 protein: CASSWGRTTNEKLFF

V gene: TRBV7-9
clone size: -
D gene: TRBD1
J gene: TRBJ2-7
CDR3 DNA: TGTGCCAGCAGCTCCCGGGGACAGGGGGCCCCCTACGAGCAGTACTTC
CDR3 protein: CASSSRGQGAPYEQYF

V gene: TRBV4-2
clone size: -
D gene: -
J gene: TRBJ1-4
CDR3 DNA: TGTGCCAGCAGCCAGGGGCGCTCGGGTGCAACTAATGAAAAACTGTTTTTT
CDR3 protein: CASSQGRSGATNEKLFF

V gene: TRBV5-8
clone size: few
D gene: -
J gene: TRBJ1-1
CDR3 DNA: TGTGCCAGCAGCCCAAGCGGGCGAATGAACACTGAAGCTTTCTTT
CDR3 protein: CASSPSGRMNTEAFF

V gene: TRBV12-3/TRBV12-4
clone size: once
D gene: -
J gene: TRBJ1-1
CDR3 DNA: TGTGCCAGCATCTGGGGAGAGAGTGAAGCTTTCTTT
CDR3 protein: CASIWGESEAFF

V gene: TRBV28
clone size: -
D gene: -
J gene: TRBJ2-2
CDR3 DNA: TGTGCCAGCAGTTTACGTGGATCAAGCGTCAGCACCGGGGAGCTGTTTTTT
CDR3 protein: CASSLRGSSVSTGELFF

V gene: TRBV28
clone size: few
D gene: -
J gene: TRBJ1-1
CDR3 DNA: TGTGCCAGCACCTCTCTGAATCGAGCGACTGAAGCTTTCTTT
CDR3 protein: CASTSLNRATEAFF

V gene: TRBV6-1
clone size: -
D gene: TRBD1
J gene: TRBJ1-4
CDR3 DNA: TGTGCCAGCAGTGAAGGGACAGGAAATGAAAAACTGTTTTTT
CDR3 protein: CASSEGTGNEKLFF

V gene: TRBV5-1
clone size: -
D gene: -
J gene: TRBJ1-2
CDR3 DNA: TGCGCCAGCAGCATGGGTGCGAACTATGGCTACACCTTC
CDR3 protein: CASSMGANYGYTF

V gene: TRBV5-1
clone size: -
D gene: -
J gene: TRBJ2-5
CDR3 DNA: TGCGCCAGCAGCTGGGGCATGAGCGAGACCCAGTACTTC
CDR3 protein: CASSWGMSETQYF

V gene: TRBV19
clone size: -
D gene: -
J gene: TRBJ1-1
CDR3 DNA: TGTGCCAGTAGCCCACAGGTGAGCACTGAAGCTTTCTTT
CDR3 protein: CASSPQVSTEAFF

V gene: TRBV6-5
clone size: -
D gene: TRBD1
J gene: TRBJ1-2
CDR3 DNA: TGTGCCAGCAGTCTCCGGGACAGGGGGGTCTATGGCTACACCTTC
CDR3 protein: CASSLRDRGVYGYTF

V gene: TRBV28
clone size: -
D gene: -
J gene: TRBJ2-7
CDR3 DNA: TGTGCCAGCAGCGGGACTCCAACTTACGAGCAGTACTTC
CDR3 protein: CASSGTPTYEQYF

V gene: TRBV11-2
clone size: once
D gene: TRBD2
J gene: TRBJ2-5
CDR3 DNA: TGTGCCAGCAGCTTAGCTAGCGGGGGGGCAGGAGAGACCCAGTACTTC
CDR3 protein: CASSLASGGAGETQYF

V gene: TRBV6-4
clone size: -
D gene: TRBD2
J gene: TRBJ2-3
CDR3 DNA: TGTGCCAGCAGTGAACTAGCGGGGGAAACAGATACGCAGTATTTT
CDR3 protein: CASSELAGETDTQYF

V gene: TRBV7-8
clone size: few
D gene: TRBD2
J gene: TRBJ2-3
CDR3 DNA: TGTGCCAGCGGGGGGGATAGCACAGATACGCAGTATTTT
CDR3 protein: CASGGDSTDTQYF

V gene: TRBV5-5
clone size: -
D gene: TRBD1
J gene: TRBJ2-2
CDR3 DNA: TGTGCCAGCAGCTGGGGACAGGGGGCTTTCGGGGAGCTGTTTTTT
CDR3 protein: CASSWGQGAFGELFF

V gene: TRBV19
clone size: -
D gene: TRBD1
J gene: TRBJ1-5
CDR3 DNA: TGTGCCAGTAGGGGGACAGGAAATATACAGCCCCAGCATTTT
CDR3 protein: CASRGTGNIQPQHF

V gene: TRBV7-7
clone size: once
D gene: -
J gene: TRBJ2-5
CDR3 DNA: TGTGCTAGCAGCGGACAAACAGGGTCCCAAGAGACCCAGTACTTC
CDR3 protein: CASSGQTGSQETQYF